Sequencing of this TCR beta chain was carried out in a study of T cell clonality in common variable immunodeficiency. Germline V lookup: CDR1 KGHSH, CDR2 LQKENI. Trimming pared 6 bases from V and 0 bases from J, leaving 17 bases between. The CDR3 runs 16 residues. Control and CVID samples contributed equal amounts of genomic DNA. Sequenced by immunoSEQ multiplex PCR; TCRdb stores in-frame clones only, minus some. The sample holds 16,000 or so clones, and no clone turns up only once. This clone has just a few counts. Its antigen is currently unknown. The read falls 3 residues short of the CDR3 end, and the missing part is taken from the germline J gene. Study-level points and caveats: Shared TCRbeta clones were fewer between CVID subjects than controls. Fewer deletions and N-nucleotide insertions were reportedly seen in common variable immunodeficiency TCR beta sequences.

CVID subjects were around 15 female and around 28 male, aged about 8 to 65. Blood samples were heparinized, about 5 to 9 ml per donor. Material for sequencing was peripheral blood mononuclear cells. The sequence was obtained from a human donor with common variable immunodeficiency. This chain uses TRBV18 with TRBJ1-1, with D tentatively TRBD1 (5 bases). The CDR3 bases that were read are TGTGCCAGCTCTCCCCGACAGCGTAGGCTGAACACTGAA. This codes for CASSPRQRRLNTE. The whole CDR3 protein is CASSPRQRRLNTEAFF.